This T cell receptor beta chain was captured in a study of response to subunit inactivated influenza vaccine. Notes on the study in general: The authors proposed limited new T cell recruitment per seasonal influenza vaccination.

This clonotype was picked up a small number of times. Its target is not known. TCRdb independently ran MiXCR on the RT-PCR reads; one entry per CDR3 protein. The sample lists roughly 520,000 distinct CDR3 sequences, approximately 24% occurring once. Germline V gene sequence: CDR1 SQVTM, CDR2 ANQGSEA. The CDR3 contains 16 residues. V shed 0 bases, J shed 5 bases, and the junction held 5 bases outside the gene matches. The TCR sequence derives from a man aged 50-60 years who received an inactivated influenza vaccine. The sample in question was CD4+ T cells sorted from PBMCs, obtained 4 to 6 days after vaccination. The chain is built from TRBV29-1 and TRBJ2-1; 12 bases align to TRBD2. Here the CDR3 DNA reads TGCAGCGTTGAAGATTGGCTAGCGGGAGGGAACAATGAGCAGTTCTTC. This gives the protein CSVEDWLAGGNNEQFF.